This T cell receptor (beta chain) was documented in a study of response to subunit inactivated influenza vaccine. TCRdb analysed the RT-PCR reads with MiXCR anew, one entry per CDR3 protein. The sample contains hundreds of thousands of distinct CDR3 sequences, around 10% of which appear only once. In its sample, this clonotype was seen a few times. What it recognizes is unknown. V gave up 3 bases and J gave up 6 bases; unmatched junction bases: 3. Germline loops: CDR1 SNHLY, CDR2 FYNNEI. The CDR3 has 14 amino acids. Study-level findings and limits: Authors proposed each seasonal influenza vaccination draws in few new T cells.

The sample was also linked to a second study, of T cells expressing NK-cell markers. This second report adds: Researchers built TCR beta cDNA using 5'RACE template switching with UMIs. It was from sorted CD3+CD56+NKG2C+, CD3+CD56+NKG2C- and CD3+CD56-NKG2C+ T cells that TCR beta repertoires came. NKG2C+ dominant clonotype frequencies in five to seven donors were roughly 1.0-7.5% of CD8+ T cells. The leading position in the CD3+CD56-NKG2C+ fraction of a handful of donors also went to these clonotypes.

The material sequenced was PBMCs from blood, taken on the day of vaccination. This clonotype originated in a man aged 45-65 years who received an inactivated influenza vaccine. This sequence joins TRBV2 and TRBJ2-2; TRBD1 agrees at 8 bases. The CDR3 region has the DNA TGTGCCAGCAGTGACAGGGGGCGGCCCGGGGAGCTGTTTTTT. It is translated as CASSDRGRPGELFF.